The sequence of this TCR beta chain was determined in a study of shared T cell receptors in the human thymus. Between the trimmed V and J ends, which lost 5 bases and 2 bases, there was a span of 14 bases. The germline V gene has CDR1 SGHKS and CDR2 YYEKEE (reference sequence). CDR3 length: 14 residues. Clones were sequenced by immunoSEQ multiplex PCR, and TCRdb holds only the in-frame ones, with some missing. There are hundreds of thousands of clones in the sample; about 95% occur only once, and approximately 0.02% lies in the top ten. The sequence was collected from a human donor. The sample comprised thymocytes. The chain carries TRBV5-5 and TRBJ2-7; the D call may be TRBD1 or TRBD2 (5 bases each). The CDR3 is CASSSGTTPYEQYF. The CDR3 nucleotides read TGTGCCAGCAGTTCCGGGACCACCCCCTACGAGCAGTACTTC.